These 10 T cell receptor beta chains were sequenced from one sample in a study of T cell repertoires in cytomegalovirus infection. For these receptors, no antigen is known. TCRdb analysed the reads with MiXCR anew, one entry per CDR3 protein. The sample lists fewer than 850,000 distinct CDR3 sequences; almost 30% were seen once. This material consisted of cultured CD8+ T cells from PBMCs, taken from culture after CMV antigen stimulation. The receptors originated from a human donor in good health (CMV status not recorded). Some clones in this sample may be carry-over from other donors' samples.

This chain connects TRBV24-1 to TRBJ2-1; D perhaps matches TRBD1 (7 bases). The CDR3 extends over 15 amino acids. Germline CDR1 and CDR2: KGHDR and SFDVKD. The V end was cut by 2 bases, the J end by 3 bases, with 10 bases between. CDR3 loop: CATSDSRGVYNEQFF. CDR3 in DNA: TGTGCCACCAGTGATTCCAGGGGGGTCTACAATGAGCAGTTCTTC.

This clonotype was picked up a small number of times. This chain uses TRBV6-1 with TRBJ1-1, with TRBD1 as a possible D gene (5 bases). The germline V gene has CDR1 MNHNS and CDR2 SASEGT. Trimming shortened V by 7 bases and J by 3 bases, and 24 bases separated the two germline ends. The CDR3 consists of 17 residues. The CDR3 DNA reads as TGTGCCAGCATCGACAGCTACTTCCTTAAGGAGGACACTGAAGCTTTCTTT. It encodes CASIDSYFLKEDTEAFF.

The J gene is TRBJ1-2, the V gene TRBV9; tentatively, D is TRBD1 (6 bases). Per germline, CDR1 SGDLS and CDR2 YYNGEE. Trimming pared 3 bases from V and 8 bases from J, leaving 14 bases between. CDR3 length: 13 residues. CDR3 sequence reads: CASSGSGEAGYTF. The CDR3 DNA follows: TGTGCCAGCAGCGGATCAGGGGAGGCGGGCTACACCTTC. The entire variable domain, with the rest obtained from reference TRBV9 and TRBJ1-2, is as follows: DSGVTQTPKHLITATGQRVTLRCSPRSGDLSVYWYQQSLDQGLQFLIQYYNGEERAKGNILERFSAQQFPDLHSELNLSSLELGDSALYFCASSGSGEAGYTFGSGTRLTVV.

This clonotype has only a few counts. The V call is TRBV20-1, the J call TRBJ1-1; 9 bases map to TRBD1. There are 12 residues in the CDR3. With V trimmed by 6 bases and J by 5 bases, 4 bases remained unmatched. Per the germline V gene, CDR1 is DFQATT and CDR2 is SNEGSKA (reference sequence). The CDR3 region has the DNA TGCAGTGCGGGGACAGGGATTACTGAAGCTTTCTTT. This encodes CSAGTGITEAFF.

The rearrangement joins TRBV6-6 to TRBJ1-1, with 7 bases aligning to TRBD1. J gave up 8 bases and V 2 bases, and 5 bases lay outside the gene matches. Germline V gene data show CDR1 as MNHNY and CDR2 as SVGAGI (reference sequence). This CDR3 region has 13 residues. The CDR3 spells CASSYGTAPEAFF. In DNA, the CDR3 is TGTGCCAGCAGTTACGGGACAGCCCCCGAAGCTTTCTTT.

This chain links TRBV10-3 with TRBJ1-6; D call uncertain. Between the trimmed V and J ends, which lost 0 bases and 7 bases, there was a span of 13 bases. Germline CDR1 reads ENHRY; CDR2 reads SYGVKD. The CDR3 loop spans 16 amino acids. CDR3 sequence: CAISESIAARNSPLHF. Here the CDR3 DNA reads TGTGCCATCAGTGAGTCAATCGCAGCAAGAAATTCACCCCTCCACTTT.

The chain uses TRBV2 and TRBJ2-5; TRBD2 agrees at 7 bases. V trimming: 5 bases; J trimming: 3 bases; junction bases outside the gene matches: 15. CDR3 size: 17 residues. CDR1 is SNHLY, CDR2 FYNNEI, per germline. As DNA, the CDR3 is TGTGCCAGCAGTTCCAGACTAGCCTGGTCGCTGGAAGAGACCCAGTACTTC. Translating gives CASSSRLAWSLEETQYF.

The sample holds a few counts of this clonotype. This rearrangement joins TRBV12-3 or TRBV12-4 to TRBJ2-1; 12 bases fit TRBD2. There are 15 residues in the CDR3. The V gene end was trimmed by 7 bases and the J gene end by 8 bases; junction bases not matched to a gene: 9. In DNA form, the CDR3 reads TGTGCCAGCACCACAGGACTAGCGGGGATGGATGAGCAGTTCTTC. Its protein is CASTTGLAGMDEQFF.

This clonotype has a handful of counts. V and J are TRBV7-8 and TRBJ1-4; D is perhaps TRBD1 (5 bases). This CDR3 has 13 amino acids. Deletions cut 4 bases from V and 4 bases from J, with 7 bases between. CDR1 SGHVS and CDR2 FQNEAQ come from the germline V gene. CDR3 residues: CASSSRVNEKLFF. The CDR3 coding sequence is TGTGCCAGCAGCTCCAGGGTTAATGAAAAACTGTTTTTT.

Of note for this clonotype: Since a much larger clone is just one base distant, this may be a read error. The CDR3 DNA is TGTGCCAGCAGCTTAGAAGTAGGCCCTGGGAATGAGCAGTTCTTC. Translated: CASSLEVGPGNEQFF. J is TRBJ2-1 and V is TRBV7-6; D not resolved. The CDR3 loop spans 15 amino acids. Looked up from germline, CDR1 is SGHVS and CDR2 is FNYEAQ. The V gene lost 1 base and the J gene lost 7 bases, with 14 bases spanning the gap. Full variable domain (remainder filled in from reference TRBV7-6 and TRBJ2-1): GAGVSQSPRYKVTKRGQDVALRCDPISGHVSLYWYRQALGQGPEFLTYFNYEAQQDKSGLPNDRFSAERPEGSISTLTIQRTEQRDSAMYRCASSLEVGPGNEQFFGPGTRLTVL.